These T cell receptor beta chains were read from a single sample in a study of T cell responses to AZD1222 COVID-19 vaccine. Sequencing used immunoSEQ multiplex PCR; TCRdb keeps in-frame clones, though not all of them. The table has more than 150,000 clones, approximately 90% seen once. The sample in question was peripheral blood, obtained on day 0 of AZD1222 vaccination. The origin of the receptors is an adult in good health. The CDR3 runs from the conserved cysteine through the conserved F or W. The D gene is left open where the match is weak. Not every row has a clone size; where given, it reads once, few, many or a size class.

d_call	v_call	clone_size	j_call	cdr3_aa	cdr3_nt
TRBD1	TRBV9	-	TRBJ1-2	CASSPGQGGNGYTF	TGTGCCAGCAGCCCTGGACAGGGGGGGAATGGCTACACCTTC
-	TRBV7-2	-	TRBJ1-5	CASSLASQPQHF	TGTGCCAGCAGCTTAGCTTCCCAGCCCCAGCATTTT
-	TRBV2	few	TRBJ2-2	CASSRERTGELFF	TGTGCCAGCAGCCGAGAGCGGACCGGGGAGCTGTTTTTT
-	TRBV5-3	once	TRBJ1-3	CARSPRNSGNTIYF	TGTGCCAGAAGCCCCCGCAATTCTGGAAACACCATATATTTT
TRBD1	TRBV7-9	-	TRBJ1-5	CASSLGPTGSWPQHF	TGTGCCAGCAGCTTAGGTCCGACAGGGTCATGGCCCCAGCATTTT
TRBD2	TRBV5-1	-	TRBJ2-7	CASSWGPTSGGSYEQYF	TGCGCCAGCAGCTGGGGACCCACTAGCGGGGGGTCCTACGAGCAGTACTTC
TRBD2	TRBV7-6	-	TRBJ2-3	CASSLGPAGSTDTQYF	TGTGCCAGCAGCTTAGGACCAGCGGGGAGCACAGATACGCAGTATTTT
-	TRBV19	once	TRBJ2-5	CASSIPGDQETQYF	TGTGCCAGTAGTATCCCGGGGGACCAAGAGACCCAGTACTTC
-	TRBV19	-	TRBJ2-1	CASSPSDPYNEQFF	TGTGCCAGTAGCCCTTCGGACCCCTACAATGAGCAGTTCTTC
-	TRBV7-2	-	TRBJ1-1	CASSLQFTEAFF	TGTGCCAGCAGCTTACAGTTCACTGAAGCTTTCTTT
-	TRBV12-1	-	TRBJ1-5	CASSTSGTPFYSNQPQHF	TGTGCCAGCAGCACCTCCGGGACCCCTTTCTATAGCAATCAGCCCCAGCATTTT
-	TRBV11-2	-	TRBJ2-1	CASSLGRGAHNEQFF	TGTGCCAGCAGCTTAGGACGCGGGGCCCACAATGAGCAGTTCTTC
TRBD2	TRBV9	-	TRBJ2-7	CASSVDEGTSGISSSYEQYF	TGTGCCAGCAGCGTAGATGAGGGGACTAGCGGTATCTCCAGCTCCTACGAGCAGTACTTC
-	TRBV27	-	TRBJ2-7	CASSLTETYEQYF	TGTGCCAGCAGTTTGACAGAAACCTACGAGCAGTACTTC
TRBD2	TRBV5-1	-	TRBJ2-1	CASSLVPSGGINEQFF	TGCGCCAGCAGCTTGGTTCCTAGCGGGGGTATCAATGAGCAGTTCTTC
-	TRBV18	once	TRBJ1-1	CASSRHLPVKDRDTEAFF	TGTGCCAGCTCTCGTCATCTCCCCGTTAAAGATAGGGACACTGAAGCTTTCTTT
-	TRBV13	-	TRBJ2-7	CASSLDGKGSYEQYF	TGTGCCAGCAGCCTTGACGGGAAAGGAAGCTACGAGCAGTACTTC
-	TRBV4-3	-	TRBJ1-4	CASSQPGAFNEKLFF	TGCGCCAGCAGCCAACCAGGGGCTTTTAATGAAAAACTGTTTTTT
-	TRBV5-4	-	TRBJ1-5	CASSFDQPQHF	TGTGCCAGCAGCTTCGATCAGCCCCAGCATTTT
TRBD1	TRBV3-1/TRBV3-2	-	TRBJ2-7	CASSLSGTGNEQYF	TGTGCCAGCAGCCTCTCCGGGACAGGGAACGAGCAGTACTTC
-	TRBV13	-	TRBJ2-7	CASSFSHYEQYF	TGTGCCAGCAGCTTTTCCCACTACGAGCAGTACTTC
-	TRBV27	few	TRBJ2-7	CASSLVGRSLSYEQYF	TGTGCCAGCAGTTTAGTAGGACGATCCCTGTCCTACGAGCAGTACTTC
TRBD1	TRBV12-3/TRBV12-4	-	TRBJ1-1	CASSSGTGSQTFF	TGTGCCAGCAGTTCCGGGACAGGGTCTCAAACTTTCTTT
-	TRBV2	-	TRBJ2-1	CASKGYFGSHEQFF	TGTGCCAGCAAGGGCTACTTTGGAAGCCATGAGCAGTTCTTC
-	TRBV5-1	-	TRBJ2-1	CASSKNPGRNEQFF	TGCGCCAGCAGTAAAAACCCGGGACGGAATGAGCAGTTCTTC
TRBD1	TRBV19	-	TRBJ2-2	CASSIGGQAGSTGELFF	TGTGCCAGTAGTATTGGGGGACAGGCGGGGAGCACCGGGGAGCTGTTTTTT